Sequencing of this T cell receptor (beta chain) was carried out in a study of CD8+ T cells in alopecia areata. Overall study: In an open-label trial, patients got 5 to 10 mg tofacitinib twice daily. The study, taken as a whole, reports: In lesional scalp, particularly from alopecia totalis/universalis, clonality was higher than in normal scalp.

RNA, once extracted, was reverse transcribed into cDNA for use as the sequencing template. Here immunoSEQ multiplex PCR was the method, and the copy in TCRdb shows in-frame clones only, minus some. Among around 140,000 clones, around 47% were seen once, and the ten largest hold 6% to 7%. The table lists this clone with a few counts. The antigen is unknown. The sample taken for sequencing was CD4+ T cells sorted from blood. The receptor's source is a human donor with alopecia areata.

The CDR3 protein is CAISTPDRAYGYTF. CDR3 nucleotide sequence: TGTGCCATCAGTACCCCCGACAGAGCCTATGGCTACACCTTC. The rearrangement joins TRBV10-3 to TRBJ1-2; TRBD1 might be the D (5 bases). The CDR3 runs to 14 residues. CDR1 is ENHRY and CDR2 is SYGVKD in the germline V gene. The V and J ends lost 5 bases and 4 bases respectively, with 14 bases between them.